The T cell receptor (beta chain) under discussion was sequenced for a study of control samples from healthy donors and cancer patients. The germline gives CDR1 KGHSH, CDR2 LQKENI. This CDR3 spans 14 amino acids. V gave up 1 base and J gave up 2 bases, with 8 bases separating them. Sequencing was performed with immunoSEQ multiplex PCR; in TCRdb, only in-frame clones are kept and a portion is missing. The sample has about 190,000 clones, about 91% seen once; the top ten hold approximately 1.8%. This TCR was recovered from a man aged 25 to 40 in good health. The chain carries TRBV18 and TRBJ1-1; D possibly corresponds to TRBD1 (6 bases). Material: blood. CDR3 DNA: TGTGCCAGCTCACCACTGGACAGAAACACTGAAGCTTTCTTT. Translating gives CASSPLDRNTEAFF.